What follows are 21 T cell receptor beta chains derived from one specimen sequenced in a study of regulatory T cells in long-lasting Graves disease. Construction of TCR beta libraries relied on iRepertoire HTBI primers and on Arm-PCR targeting CDR3 regions. In TCRdb, the multiplex PCR reads were re-called with MiXCR into one record per CDR3 protein. This sample has 250,000 or so distinct CDR3 sequences, with roughly 18% found just once. Time point denoted: newly diagnosed GD, antithyroid drugs for less than 3 months. With RNA extracted from PBMCs as input, the TCR library was made. The same data also contributed to another study, on T cells in Graves' hyperthyroidism and ophthalmopathy.

This specimen consisted of peripheral blood mononuclear cells (PBMCs), obtained at new diagnosis, from a patient treated with antithyroid drugs. The receptors come from a woman aged 30 to 39 with Graves disease.

This clonotype occurred many times. V and J are TRBV7-9 and TRBJ1-5; D gene uncertain. Trimming pared 5 bases from V and 7 bases from J, leaving 15 bases between. CDR1 and CDR2 from the germline V gene are SEHNR and FQNEAQ (reference sequence). This CDR3 contains 14 residues. In nucleotides, the CDR3 is TGTGCCAGCAGCGCGGGGTCAACGGGGCAGCCCCAGCATTTT. It is translated as CASSAGSTGQPQHF.

This clonotype was detected ten times or more. The rearrangement links TRBV12-5 to TRBJ1-2; tentative D call: TRBD1 (5 bases). CDR3 size: 20 residues. Trimming pared 3 bases from V and 0 bases from J, leaving 26 bases between. Germline lookup yields CDR1 LGHNT and CDR2 FRNRAP. CDR3 bases: TGTGCTAGTGGTTTCCCGATATCAGGAGGGGTCTTGAAGGCTAACTATGGCTACACCTTC. As protein: CASGFPISGGVLKANYGYTF.

This clonotype has at least ten counts. At one of its ends the junction is not consistent with the germline gene, which may arise from a read error. The rearrangement uses TRBV5-1 and TRBJ2-7, with 10 nucleotides matching TRBD1. Germline V CDR1 and CDR2: SGHRS, YFSETQ. This CDR3 spans 14 amino acids. DNA for the CDR3: TGTGCCAGCAGATCGACAGGGGGCGGCTTCGAGCAGTACTTC. Amino acid sequence: CASRSTGGGFEQYF.

This clonotype was seen many times. The rearrangement joins TRBV11-3 to TRBJ2-3; 7 bases line up with TRBD2. Germline values: CDR1 SGHNT, CDR2 YENEEA. The CDR3 has 16 residues. V trimming: 5 bases; J trimming: 4 bases; junction bases outside the gene matches: 12. DNA for the CDR3: TGTGCCAGCAGCCCCGGCGGGAGCGGAACCTCAGATACGCAGTATTTT. Translating it yields CASSPGGSGTSDTQYF.

This clonotype was seen ten or more times. The chain links TRBV7-8 to TRBJ1-1; the D is unclear. There are 14 residues in the CDR3. The V gene's germline CDR1 is SGHVS and CDR2 FQNEAQ. V lost 7 bases, J lost 0 bases, and 12 bases lay in between. CDR3 protein: CASTAPPLNTEAFF. The CDR3 DNA is TGTGCCAGCACCGCACCTCCCTTGAACACTGAAGCTTTCTTT.

This clonotype was picked up many times. The V gene is TRBV5-1, the J gene TRBJ2-7, with 10 bases lining up with TRBD1. The CDR3 runs 15 residues. Germline CDR1 and CDR2: SGHRS and YFSETQ. Trimming took 3 bases from V and 5 from J; bases not matched to a gene: 8. CDR3 sequence: CASSWVGTGANEQYF. For the CDR3, the DNA is TGCGCCAGCAGCTGGGTCGGGACAGGGGCGAACGAGCAGTACTTC. Full variable domain (rest looked up from reference TRBV5-1 and TRBJ2-7): KAGVTQTPRYLIKTRGQQVTLSCSPISGHRSVSWYQQTPGQGLQFLFEYFSETQRNKGNFPGRFSGRQFSNSRSEMNVSTLELGDSALYLCASSWVGTGANEQYFGPGTRLTVT.

The chain recombines TRBV2 with TRBJ2-1; D is possibly TRBD1 or TRBD2 (7 bases each). Germline loops: CDR1 SNHLY, CDR2 FYNNEI. The CDR3 runs 15 residues. V was shortened by 4 bases and J by 4 bases, with 14 bases between the two germline ends. CDR3 in DNA: TGTGCCAGCAGTGGGCCAGGGGGAGGGTACAATGAGCAGTTCTTC. Translation gives CASSGPGGGYNEQFF.

This clonotype was found a few times. The rearrangement joins TRBV24-1 to TRBJ1-2; the D gene is possibly TRBD1 (5 bases). CDR1 is KGHDR, CDR2 SFDVKD, per germline. V was clipped by 10 bases and J by 0 bases, with 11 bases between them. The CDR3 contains 13 residues. CDR3: CATLPGPNYGYTF. The CDR3 nucleotides read TGTGCCACTTTACCGGGACCTAACTATGGCTACACCTTC.

V usage is TRBV4-1 and J usage is TRBJ2-5; D is unresolved. The germline CDR1 and CDR2 sequences are MGHRA and YSYEKL. V lost 3 bases to trimming and J lost 1 base, with 6 bases between them. This CDR3 region has 13 residues. In DNA, the CDR3 is TGCGCCAGCAGCCATAGGACCCAAGAGACCCAGTACTTC. It encodes CASSHRTQETQYF.

This clonotype was detected only a few times. The chain has TRBV7-9 and TRBJ1-1; 8 bases line up with TRBD1. The germline V gene has CDR1 SEHNR and CDR2 FQNEAQ (reference sequence). The CDR3 is made up of 15 amino acids. Germline trimming cut 5 bases from V and 1 base from J; bases unmatched to any gene: 6. The CDR3 reads CASSGDRGRNTEAFF. The DNA of the CDR3 is TGTGCCAGCAGCGGAGACAGGGGAAGGAACACTGAAGCTTTCTTT. The variable domain in full, completed from reference TRBV7-9 and TRBJ1-1, reads DTGVSQNPRHKITKRGQNVTFRCDPISEHNRLYWYRQTLGQGPEFLTYFQNEAQLEKSRLLSDRFSAERPKGSFSTLEIQRTEQGDSAMYLCASSGDRGRNTEAFFGQGTRLTVV.

This clonotype was detected many times. One junction end does not reproduce the germline sequence, and a read error may be involved. J is TRBJ1-2 and V is TRBV6-5, with 8 bases that match TRBD1. The germline V gene has CDR1 MNHEY and CDR2 SVGAGI. CDR3 length equals 14 residues. The CDR3 region has the DNA TGTGCCAGCAGGTACTCCGGGACAGGCTATGGCTACACCTTC. It encodes CASRYSGTGYGYTF.

This clonotype was recorded at least ten times. The chain is built from TRBV20-1 and TRBJ1-6; D remains ambiguous. V lost 0 bases and J lost 14, with 8 bases in between. CDR1 is DFQATT and CDR2 is SNEGSKA in the germline V gene (reference sequence). The CDR3 is 11 amino acids. This CDR3 reads CSARDGKSLHF. CDR3 coding DNA: TGCAGTGCTAGAGATGGGAAGTCCCTCCACTTT.

J is TRBJ2-3 and V is TRBV12-3 or TRBV12-4, with 7 nucleotides matching TRBD2. Trimming took 6 bases from V and 2 from J; bases not matched to a gene: 5. CDR3 length: 14 residues. CDR3 residues: CASSALADTDTQYF. Here the CDR3 DNA reads TGTGCCAGCAGCGCCCTAGCGGACACAGATACGCAGTATTTT.

This clonotype has a handful of counts. The rearrangement uses TRBV19 and TRBJ1-5; D unresolved. In germline, CDR1 is LNHDA, CDR2 SQIVND (reference sequence). The CDR3 is 13 amino acids. Trimming stripped 1 base from V and 10 bases from J, with 11 bases between. In DNA form, the CDR3 reads TGTGCCAGTAGTATAGTAACGGGAGATCCCCAGCATTTT. Protein product: CASSIVTGDPQHF. Supplemented by reference TRBV19 and TRBJ1-5, the full variable domain reads DGGITQSPKYLFRKEGQNVTLSCEQNLNHDAMYWYRQDPGQGLRLIYYSQIVNDFQKGDIAEGYSVSREKKESFPLTVTSAQKNPTAFYLCASSIVTGDPQHFGDGTRLSIL.

A few counts support this clonotype. The genes are TRBV2 and TRBJ1-6, with unresolved D. V lost 5 bases and J 6 bases, leaving 17 bases between the germline ends. Germline V gene sequence: CDR1 SNHLY, CDR2 FYNNEI. This CDR3 spans 16 amino acids. Here the CDR3 reads CASSRLLGVRNSPLHF. The CDR3 DNA sequence: TGTGCCAGCAGTCGATTACTTGGGGTGCGTAATTCACCCCTCCACTTT.

This clonotype appeared many times. The chain recombines TRBV12-3 or TRBV12-4 with TRBJ1-2; D gene ambiguous. V lost 4 bases and J lost 2, with 11 bases in between. This CDR3 contains 14 residues. The CDR3 bases are TGTGCCAGCAGTTCCAGCCGCAGGAACTATGGCTACACCTTC. It yields the protein CASSSSRRNYGYTF.

The sample holds a few counts of this clonotype. This chain uses TRBV5-5 with TRBJ2-4; D possibly matches TRBD1 or TRBD2 (6 bases each). This CDR3 has 16 amino acids. Germline CDR1 and CDR2: SGHKS and YYEKEE (reference sequence). V lost 1 base, J lost 0 bases, and 11 bases lay in between. The CDR3 bases are TGTGCCAGCAGCTTGTCGGGGGCCCTAGCCAAAAACATTCAGTACTTC. Protein: CASSLSGALAKNIQYF.

A few counts support this clonotype. The CDR3 region is CASRGLDFSNEKLFF. The CDR3 nucleotides read TGTGCCAGCAGAGGGTTAGATTTTAGTAATGAAAAACTGTTTTTT. The J gene is TRBJ1-4, the V gene TRBV6-1; unclear D gene. CDR3 length equals 15 residues. The germline V gene has CDR1 MNHNS and CDR2 SASEGT. Trimming shortened V by 6 bases and J by 4 bases, and 15 bases separated the two germline ends.

This chain links TRBV28 with TRBJ2-4; D is undetermined. Germline CDR1 MDHEN, CDR2 SYDVKM. The V end lost 1 base, the J end lost 6 bases, and 7 bases lay between the germline ends. The CDR3 is made up of 13 amino acids. In DNA, the CDR3 is TGTGCCAGCAGTTTATACCCGTTAAACATTCAGTACTTC. It codes for CASSLYPLNIQYF.

Ten or more counts support this clonotype. This chain connects TRBV11-2 to TRBJ2-1; no definite D call. The CDR3 is 15 residues long. Germline CDR1 SGHAT, CDR2 FQNNGV. Trimming cost V 3 bases and J 1 base, with 10 bases left between them. CDR3 nucleotide sequence: TGTGCCAGCAGCTTGTTGCTAAGGTCCTACAATGAGCAGTTCTTC. It yields the protein CASSLLLRSYNEQFF.

This clonotype was recorded at least ten times. V is TRBV12-3 or TRBV12-4 and J is TRBJ2-7; D is unresolved. V lost 8 bases, J lost 4 bases, and 15 bases lay in between. The CDR3 loop spans 13 amino acids. The CDR3 is CASSPRRIYEQYF. In nucleotides, the CDR3 is TGTGCCAGCTCTCCTCGACGGATATACGAGCAGTACTTC.